The source of this T cell receptor (beta chain) is a study of response to subunit inactivated influenza vaccine. TCRdb analysed the RT-PCR reads with MiXCR anew, one entry per CDR3 protein. The sample holds more than 450,000 distinct CDR3 sequences, 12% seen once. This clonotype appeared a few times. Its specificity is not known. Regarding the study as a whole: That few new T cells are recruited by each seasonal influenza vaccination was the authors' suggestion.

Looked up from germline, CDR1 is SGHKS and CDR2 is YYEKEE (reference sequence). The CDR3 covers 15 residues. Trimming shortened V by 3 bases and J by 4 bases, and 13 bases separated the two germline ends. The sample in question was PBMCs from blood, obtained on the day of vaccination. The TCR comes from a man in his fifties or sixties who received an inactivated influenza vaccine. V is TRBV5-5 and J is TRBJ2-2; D gene unclear. The DNA of the CDR3 is TGTGCCAGCAGCTCTTACAGCGATGCCACCGGGGAGCTGTTTTTT. Translation gives CASSSYSDATGELFF.